This T cell receptor beta chain was obtained from a study of naive and memory T cell subsets. The study, taken as a whole, reports: Naive and memory repertoire findings lacked a ground truth for validation. Especially in CD8 cells, naive repertoires contained a few larger clonotypes, possibly CD45RA-re-expressing memory cells. In naive cells, over 95% of TCR sequences were seen only once. From naive to CM, EM and EMRA, diversity decreased and Gini increased.

Two oligonucleotides, mixed equimolar, formed the beta constant-region primer covering TRBC1 and TRBC2. Nested alpha and beta constant-region primers with the SP2 primer drove four PCR rounds on ligated cDNA. From the UMI-ligation and nested PCR reads, TCRdb called clonotypes with MiXCR, one entry per CDR3 protein. This table holds more than 95,000 distinct CDR3 sequences, more than 14% found once. Cells stained for CD3, CD4, CD8, CD45RA and CD27 were sorted into four subsets. This CDR3 has 13 residues. V gave up 3 bases and J gave up 15 bases, with 18 bases separating them. Germline-derived CDR1 and CDR2 are MDHEN and SYDVKM. This clonotype turned up a few times. Its antigen remains unidentified.

This receptor was identified in a human donor in good health. The J gene is TRBJ2-1, the V gene TRBV28; D is uncertain. The sample taken for sequencing was naive CD8+ T cells from blood. CDR3 protein: CASSFKLVTTRFF. In nucleotides, the CDR3 is TGTGCCAGCAGTTTCAAACTGGTTACTACCCGGTTCTTC.